The 4 T cell receptor beta chains presented below share a single source sample, sequenced in a study of cytomegalovirus exposure and HLA in healthy donors. The PCR contained 60 Vbeta and 13 Jbeta primers. The assay was immunoSEQ multiplex PCR, and TCRdb's table has in-frame clones only and misses some. This table holds 150,000 to 180,000 clones, around 79% found once. The sequencing sample was made of PBMCs. These receptors all stem from a man younger than 35 in good health and CMV-seronegative.

This clone was detected only once. The chain links TRBV29-1 to TRBJ2-7; 8 bases match TRBD1. The CDR3 contains 13 residues. The J segment lost 2 bases and the V segment lost 4 bases, leaving 4 bases of the junction unmatched. Germline CDR1 is SQVTM and CDR2 is ANQGSEA. CDR3 bases: TGCAGCGTTGCCCTGACAGGGGCCTACGAGCAGTACTTC. It is translated as CSVALTGAYEQYF.

This clone showed up just a few times. CDR3 in amino acids: CASSHRLAGVAYNEQFF. The CDR3 DNA is TGCGCCAGCAGCCACCGACTAGCGGGAGTGGCCTACAATGAGCAGTTCTTC. The genes are TRBV4-1 and TRBJ2-1; TRBD2 matches 12 bases. The germline CDR1 and CDR2 sequences are MGHRA and YSYEKL. The V and J ends lost 3 bases and 2 bases, in that order; junction bases with no gene match: 5. CDR3 size: 17 residues.

The V and J genes are TRBV19 and TRBJ2-2; tentatively, D is TRBD2 (6 bases). This CDR3 contains 15 residues. Between the trimmed V and J ends, which lost 4 bases and 2 bases, there was a span of 11 bases. CDR1 and CDR2 (germline): LNHDA, SQIVND (reference sequence). CDR3 coding DNA: TGTGCCAGTAGTAGGCTAGCGACAAACACCGGGGAGCTGTTTTTT. Residues: CASSRLATNTGELFF.

Concerning this clone itself: A junction end diverges from the germline sequence, so it may reflect a read error. Other DNA sequences in this sample translate to the same CDR3. The rearrangement joins TRBV11-2 to TRBJ2-2, with D possibly being TRBD2 (5 bases). The length of the CDR3 is 14 residues. Germline values: CDR1 SGHAT, CDR2 FQNNGV. In nucleotides, the CDR3 is TGTGCCAGCAGCTCAGAGAGTGGTACCGGGGAGCTGTTCTTT. Residues: CASSSESGTGELFF.